Each of the 28 T cell receptor beta chains below was sequenced from the same sample in a study of early T cells in non-severe SARS-CoV-2 infection. Via MiXCR, TCRdb re-called the 5' RACE reads, giving one row per CDR3 protein. Of under 70,000 distinct CDR3 sequences listed, over 4.5% are singletons. Sequenced: whole blood. The receptors were gathered from an adult who was a healthcare worker with PCR-confirmed SARS-CoV-2 infection or an uninfected control (not recorded which).

This chain links TRBV3-1 with TRBJ2-7; no firm D call. The CDR3 length is 15 residues. V dropped 4 bases and J dropped 0 bases, with 13 bases sitting between them. The germline V gene encodes CDR1 LGHDT and CDR2 YNNKEL (reference sequence). CDR3 in DNA: TGTGCCAGCAGCCCAGGCGGCGAGAGCTCCTACGAGCAGTACTTC. It encodes CASSPGGESSYEQYF.

This clonotype was found many times. The CDR3 region is CASSLDLGSGNTIYF. For the CDR3, the DNA is TGCGCCAGCAGCTTGGATCTGGGGTCTGGAAACACCATATATTTT. The rearrangement links TRBV5-1 to TRBJ1-3; D ambiguous. The CDR3 is 15 residues long. Germline CDR1 and CDR2: SGHRS and YFSETQ. V lost 0 bases and J lost 1, with 8 bases in between. The complete variable domain, with remaining parts taken from reference TRBV5-1 and TRBJ1-3, reads KAGVTQTPRYLIKTRGQQVTLSCSPISGHRSVSWYQQTPGQGLQFLFEYFSETQRNKGNFPGRFSGRQFSNSRSEMNVSTLELGDSALYLCASSLDLGSGNTIYFGEGSWLTVV.

At least ten counts were recorded for this clonotype. The chain has TRBV7-9 and TRBJ1-6; unclear D gene. The CDR3 length is 14 residues. Germline CDR1 is SEHNR and CDR2 is FQNEAQ (reference sequence). Trimming shortened V by 2 bases and J by 9 bases, and 11 bases separated the two germline ends. Here the CDR3 reads CASSLWSEGSPLHF. The CDR3 DNA is TGTGCCAGCAGCTTATGGTCAGAGGGTTCACCCCTCCACTTT.

This clonotype was detected many times. The chain joins TRBV30 to TRBJ2-7; D is unclear. The CDR3 extends over 15 amino acids. Germline CDR1 is GTSNPN and CDR2 is SVGIG (reference sequence). Trimming removed 0 bases from V and 0 bases from J, with 12 bases in between. CDR3 nucleotides: TGTGCCTGGAGTGTAAAGGACGTGAGCTCCTACGAGCAGTACTTC. It yields the protein CAWSVKDVSSYEQYF.

The chain employs TRBV3-2 and TRBJ1-1. TRBV3-2 is a known pseudogene. The CDR3 length is 18 residues. Written as DNA, the CDR3 is TGTGCCAGCAGCCAAGAAAGGAAGAAGCTGGCGGGGAACACTGAAGCTCTCTTT. Its protein is CASSQERKKLAGNTEALF.

The rearrangement joins TRBV4-1 to TRBJ2-7; 7 bases fit TRBD2. CDR1 and CDR2 (germline): MGHRA, YSYEKL. V was pared by 0 bases and J by 3 bases, with 8 bases of the junction left unmatched. The CDR3 totals 16 residues. The CDR3 nucleotides are TGCGCCAGCAGCCAAGATCTTCCAGCGGGACGCTACGAGCAGTACTTC. It translates to CASSQDLPAGRYEQYF.

This clonotype was picked up many times. This chain links TRBV7-6 with TRBJ1-1, with a tentative D call TRBD1 (5 bases). The V gene's germline CDR1 is SGHVS and CDR2 FNYEAQ. Trimming removed 5 bases from V and 0 bases from J, with 13 bases in between. The CDR3 extends over 15 amino acids. The CDR3 DNA sequence: TGTGCCAGCAGCCCCCGCCAGGGCCTGAACACTGAAGCTTTCTTT. This gives the protein CASSPRQGLNTEAFF.

This clonotype was counted many times. V is TRBV30 and J is TRBJ1-4; possible D gene TRBD1, 6 bases. Germline CDR1 GTSNPN, CDR2 SVGIG (reference sequence). The CDR3 spans 14 residues. The germline V and J ends were trimmed by 0 bases and 5 bases, with 10 bases remaining between them. This CDR3 is CAWSVNRVNEKLFF. The CDR3 DNA follows: TGTGCCTGGAGTGTAAACAGGGTCAATGAAAAACTGTTTTTT.

J is TRBJ2-3 and V is TRBV30; possibly TRBD1 for D (6 bases). The CDR3 is 15 amino acids. Germline CDR1 is GTSNPN and CDR2 is SVGIG (reference sequence). V was pared by 0 bases and J by 3 bases, with 13 bases between. The CDR3 bases are TGTGCCTGGAGTGTACAGGGTACGGGAACAGATACGCAGTATTTT. Its protein product is CAWSVQGTGTDTQYF.

This clonotype was counted many times. J is TRBJ2-3 and V is TRBV5-1, with 7 bases fitting TRBD1. V trimming: 0 bases; J trimming: 3 bases; junction bases outside the gene matches: 4. CDR3 size: 15 residues. CDR1 is SGHRS and CDR2 is YFSETQ in the germline V gene. CDR3 region: CASSLAAGGTDTQYF. CDR3 nucleotides: TGCGCCAGCAGCTTGGCGGCAGGGGGAACAGATACGCAGTATTTT.

This clonotype was recorded at least ten times. This chain uses TRBV10-2 with TRBJ2-7; the match to TRBD1 covers 8 bases. J was trimmed by 5 bases and V by 6 bases; bases with no gene match: 6. Germline loops: CDR1 WSHSY, CDR2 SAAADI. The CDR3 extends over 13 amino acids. CDR3 in DNA: TGCGCCAGCAGACTGACAGGGGTCGACGAGCAGTACTTC. Protein product: CASRLTGVDEQYF.

J is TRBJ2-7 and V is TRBV10-1; 8 bases agree with TRBD2. The CDR3 is 15 amino acids. Germline CDR1 WNHNN, CDR2 SYGVQD (reference sequence). V dropped 0 bases and J dropped 1; count of bases not matched to a gene: 2. In nucleotides, the CDR3 is TGCGCCAGCAGTGAGTCGGCGGGAGGTTCCTACGAGCAGTACTTC. As protein: CASSESAGGSYEQYF.

The chain has TRBV6-2 or TRBV6-3 and TRBJ2-2; 8 positions agree with TRBD1. V was clipped by 5 bases and J by 6 bases; unmatched bases: 8. The CDR3 has 15 residues. Germline V CDR1 and CDR2: MNHEY, SVGEGT. CDR3 residues: CASSTGGQSAGELFF. CDR3 in DNA: TGTGCCAGCAGTACAGGGGGGCAGAGCGCCGGGGAGCTGTTTTTT.

This clonotype was picked up many times. The chain carries TRBV7-2 and TRBJ2-3, with unresolved D. The germline V and J ends were trimmed by 9 bases and 7 bases, with 11 bases remaining between them. CDR3 length: 11 residues. Germline V gene lookup returns CDR1 SGHTA and CDR2 FQGNSA. CDR3 loop: CASSLGNTQYF. The CDR3 DNA sequence: TGTGCCAGTTCTTTGGGAAATACGCAGTATTTT.

This clonotype was counted many times. J is TRBJ2-1 and V is TRBV19; no clear D. CDR3 length: 14 residues. Trimming left V 3 bases short and J 10 bases short, with 16 bases between. Germline CDR1 reads LNHDA; CDR2 reads SQIVND (reference sequence). The CDR3, as DNA: TGTGCCAGTAGTATTAGCCTGGGCGCCGAAGAGCAGTTCTTC. Protein product: CASSISLGAEEQFF.

This clonotype was detected many times. This chain connects TRBV2 to TRBJ1-5, with 7 bases fitting TRBD1. Germline V gives CDR1 SNHLY, CDR2 FYNNEI. J gave up 9 bases and V 6 bases, and 14 bases lay outside the gene matches. The length of the CDR3 is 15 residues. This chain's CDR3 is CASSPMGDSAVPQHF. DNA for the CDR3: TGTGCCAGCAGCCCTATGGGGGACAGCGCTGTGCCCCAGCATTTT.

The table lists this clonotype with many counts. The chain links TRBV2 to TRBJ1-1; 7 bases line up with TRBD1. CDR1 is SNHLY and CDR2 is FYNNEI in the germline V gene. There are 13 residues in the CDR3. After removal of 8 bases from V and 8 bases from J, the junction contained 11 bases not matched to a gene. The CDR3 DNA reads as TGTGCCAGCCGCATCCACGGGACAGCCGAAGCTTTCTTT. It is translated as CASRIHGTAEAFF.

This chain connects TRBV7-2 to TRBJ2-3; TRBD2 aligns across 12 bases. V shed 5 bases and J 2 bases; nucleotides not matched to a gene: 5. The germline CDR1 and CDR2 sequences are SGHTA and FQGNSA. The CDR3 loop spans 16 amino acids. CDR3 DNA: TGTGCCAGCAGCCTGACTAGCGGGGGATTCACAGATACGCAGTATTTT. This codes for CASSLTSGGFTDTQYF.

This clonotype has a count of ten or more. The chain has TRBV7-8 and TRBJ1-4, with 8 bases identical to TRBD1. This CDR3 has 14 residues. Germline-derived CDR1 and CDR2 are SGHVS and FQNEAQ. After removal of 5 bases from V and 6 bases from J, the junction contained 5 bases not matched to a gene. The chain's CDR3 is CASSKTGGDEKLFF. The CDR3 nucleotides are TGTGCCAGCAGCAAAACAGGGGGAGATGAAAAACTGTTTTTT.

In this sample, this clonotype turned up many times. This sequence joins TRBV5-1 and TRBJ2-5; D unclear. From germline, CDR1 is SGHRS and CDR2 YFSETQ. Trimming left V 4 bases short and J 1 base short, with 11 bases between. This CDR3 has 14 amino acids. The chain's CDR3 is CASSTGPAQETQYF. As DNA, the CDR3 is TGCGCCAGCAGCACCGGACCTGCCCAAGAGACCCAGTACTTC.

This clonotype was seen a few times. The chain has TRBV7-9 and TRBJ2-1; TRBD2 aligns across 7 bases. The CDR3 contains 16 residues. V was pared by 3 bases and J by 4 bases, with 9 bases of the junction left unmatched. CDR1 and CDR2 (germline): SEHNR, FQNEAQ (reference sequence). The CDR3: CASSLAAGAPYNEQFF. The CDR3 nucleotides read TGTGCCAGCAGCTTGGCGGCGGGAGCGCCGTACAATGAGCAGTTCTTC.

This clonotype was counted ten times or more. CDR3 sequence: CASSLTPGELFF. The CDR3 nucleotides are TGTGCCAGCAGCCTCACCCCCGGGGAGCTGTTTTTT. The chain recombines TRBV11-3 with TRBJ2-2; D is unclear. Trimming stripped 5 bases from V and 6 bases from J, with 7 bases between. The CDR3 is 12 amino acids. Germline assignment: CDR1 SGHNT and CDR2 YENEEA.

This clonotype was observed at least ten times. The chain links TRBV3-1 to TRBJ1-4; 10 positions agree with TRBD1. Trimming at V came to 5 bases and at J to 8 bases, leaving 5 bases not matched to a gene. Germline values: CDR1 LGHDT, CDR2 YNNKEL (reference sequence). The CDR3 contains 14 residues. In DNA form, the CDR3 reads TGTGCCAGCAGCGGCCGGGGACAGGGGGAAAAACTGTTTTTT. Protein product: CASSGRGQGEKLFF.

V and J are TRBV20-1 and TRBJ2-3; possible D gene TRBD1, 5 bases. V gave up 3 bases and J gave up 0 bases, with 13 bases separating them. The CDR3 consists of 15 residues. CDR1 is DFQATT, CDR2 SNEGSKA, per germline (reference sequence). The CDR3 sequence is CSARVFGASTDTQYF. Here the CDR3 DNA reads TGCAGTGCTAGGGTCTTTGGGGCTAGCACAGATACGCAGTATTTT.

This clonotype appeared many times. A junction boundary mismatches the germline segment, possibly from a read error. V is TRBV6-2 or TRBV6-3 and J is TRBJ2-7; maybe TRBD2 (6 bases). This CDR3 spans 10 amino acids. From germline, CDR1 is MNHEY and CDR2 SVGEGT. CDR3 coding DNA: TGCGCCTCGGGGAGGTACGAGCAGTACTTC. Translation: CASGRYEQYF.

There are a few counts of this clonotype. The chain links TRBV5-1 to TRBJ2-2; 7 nucleotides align to TRBD1. The germline CDR1 and CDR2 sequences are SGHRS and YFSETQ. The CDR3 is 15 residues long. Trimming at V came to 2 bases and at J to 1 base, leaving 2 bases not matched to a gene. The CDR3 region is CASSFGTVNTGELFF. DNA for the CDR3: TGCGCCAGCAGCTTTGGGACAGTGAACACCGGGGAGCTGTTTTTT.

This clonotype was seen repeatedly, ten times or more. The V and J genes are TRBV19 and TRBJ2-1; TRBD1 matches at 7 bases. The CDR3 covers 15 residues. Germline values: CDR1 LNHDA, CDR2 SQIVND (reference sequence). Trimming took 3 bases from V and 7 from J; bases not matched to a gene: 9. CDR3 in DNA: TGTGCCAGTAGTATCTTAGGACAGGCCATTAATGAGCAGTTCTTC. Its protein product is CASSILGQAINEQFF.

This clonotype was seen repeatedly, ten times or more. The chain joins TRBV5-1 to TRBJ1-2, with 7 bases aligning to TRBD1. Germline V gene lookup returns CDR1 SGHRS and CDR2 YFSETQ. Trimming removed 4 bases from V and 7 bases from J; junction bases left unmatched: 13. The CDR3 spans 15 residues. CDR3 sequence reads: CASSTGTALAGGYTF. Written as DNA, the CDR3 is TGCGCCAGCAGCACTGGGACAGCCTTAGCAGGTGGCTACACCTTC.